The present entry profiles one T cell receptor (beta chain) with its context. Its antigen is currently unknown. This entry belongs to a study of T cell repertoires in cytomegalovirus infection. General study findings and limits: Carriers of CMV plus the relevant HLA were identified by cumulative public TCR beta family frequency. Ex vivo, HLA-C-restricted CMV-specific TCR beta clonotypes prevailed over the rest of the response.

TCRdb re-called the reads through MiXCR, storing one row per CDR3 protein. The sample includes about 500,000 distinct CDR3 sequences, around 35% of them seen just once. This TCR was recovered from a human donor in good health (CMV status not recorded). Some clones in this sample may be carry-over from other donors' samples. The sample here was cultured PBMCs, taken from culture after CMV antigen stimulation.

CDR3 in amino acids: CASSLASGRSGELFF. CDR3 in DNA: TGTGCCAGCAGCTTAGCTAGCGGGAGATCCGGGGAGCTGTTTTTT. This sequence joins TRBV7-8 and TRBJ2-2, with 9 bases lining up with TRBD2. Germline loops: CDR1 SGHVS, CDR2 FQNEAQ. V shed 0 bases, J shed 6 bases, and the junction held 2 bases outside the gene matches. The CDR3 is 15 amino acids.